These 28 T cell receptor beta chains were sequenced from one sample in a study of response to subunit inactivated influenza vaccine. Via MiXCR, TCRdb re-called the RT-PCR reads, giving one row per CDR3 protein. The table shows 500,000 or so distinct CDR3 sequences, with 16% occurring only once. Sequencing was performed on CD4+ T cells sorted from PBMCs, taken around 25 months after vaccination. The receptors originated from a man aged 50 to 69 who received an inactivated influenza vaccine.

The rearrangement joins TRBV7-2 to TRBJ2-7; unclear D gene. Per germline, CDR1 SGHTA and CDR2 FQGNSA. Trimming pared 3 bases from V and 2 bases from J, leaving 11 bases between. The CDR3 length is 14 residues. The chain's CDR3 is CASSLDGFTYEQYF. In DNA, the CDR3 is TGTGCCAGCAGCTTGGACGGTTTTACCTACGAGCAGTACTTC.

The chain uses TRBV28 and TRBJ1-2; 7 nucleotides match TRBD1. Germline V gene lookup returns CDR1 MDHEN and CDR2 SYDVKM. Losses at the gene ends were 7 bases for V and 8 bases for J; bases not matched to a gene: 10. The CDR3 is 13 residues long. This chain's CDR3 is CASTLRQGQGYTF. The CDR3 DNA reads TGTGCCAGCACCCTCCGACAGGGTCAGGGCTACACCTTC.

The chain joins TRBV20-1 to TRBJ2-3, with D perhaps matching TRBD1 or TRBD2 (5 bases each). Germline assignment: CDR1 DFQATT and CDR2 SNEGSKA (reference sequence). The CDR3 sequence is 15 residues long. The V end lost 6 bases, the J end lost 0 bases, and 16 bases lay between the germline ends. CDR3 DNA: TGCAGTGCAAACTGGCCGGGGCGAAGCACAGATACGCAGTATTTT. Protein product: CSANWPGRSTDTQYF.

This clonotype was detected a few times. V is TRBV3-1 and J is TRBJ2-3; TRBD2 agrees at 8 bases. Looked up from germline, CDR1 is LGHDT and CDR2 is YNNKEL (reference sequence). V was clipped by 3 bases and J by 1 base; unmatched bases: 3. CDR3 length equals 15 residues. CDR3 in DNA: TGTGCCAGCAGCCACGGACTAGCCCGCACAGATACGCAGTATTTT. Protein sequence: CASSHGLARTDTQYF.

The V and J genes are TRBV12-3 or TRBV12-4 and TRBJ2-7, with 8 nucleotides matching TRBD1. This CDR3 contains 14 residues. J was trimmed by 1 base and V by 5 bases; bases with no gene match: 4. The CDR3 protein is CASSDNRGSYEQYF. CDR3 nucleotides: TGTGCCAGCAGTGATAACAGGGGGTCCTACGAGCAGTACTTC.

This clonotype was detected a few times. The chain recombines TRBV20-1 with TRBJ2-7, with 7 bases aligning to TRBD1. Germline loops: CDR1 DFQATT, CDR2 SNEGSKA (reference sequence). Losses at the gene ends were 2 bases for V and 6 bases for J; bases not matched to a gene: 1. The CDR3 length is 11 residues. The CDR3 nucleotides are TGCAGTGCTAGAACAGGGGTCGAGCAGTACTTC. Its protein is CSARTGVEQYF.

This clonotype appeared a few times. This chain links TRBV7-2 with TRBJ2-7; D assignment may be TRBD1 or TRBD2 (5 bases each). The CDR3 has 14 amino acids. V was clipped by 1 base and J by 4 bases, with 11 bases between them. Germline values: CDR1 SGHTA, CDR2 FQGNSA. This CDR3 is CASSLEGPPYEQYF. CDR3 in DNA: TGTGCCAGCAGCTTAGAGGGACCGCCTTACGAGCAGTACTTC.

This clonotype was recorded a few times. This sequence joins TRBV11-2 and TRBJ2-4; D gene unclear. The germline CDR1 and CDR2 sequences are SGHAT and FQNNGV. The CDR3 totals 13 residues. Trimming removed 5 bases at V and 4 bases at J, with 9 bases between. The CDR3 reads CASSQRRKNIQYF. The CDR3 DNA reads as TGTGCCAGCAGCCAACGACGGAAAAACATTCAGTACTTC.

The V gene is TRBV24-1, the J gene TRBJ2-3, with D unresolved. The CDR3 is 11 amino acids. Germline V gives CDR1 KGHDR, CDR2 SFDVKD. Trimming shortened V by 10 bases and J by 10 bases, and 14 bases separated the two germline ends. The CDR3 reads CATSTAGAQYF. The DNA of the CDR3 is TGTGCCACTTCTACGGCAGGAGCGCAGTATTTT.

The chain carries TRBV24-1 and TRBJ1-5; D is unclear. V was clipped by 4 bases and J by 7 bases, with 10 bases between them. From germline, CDR1 is KGHDR and CDR2 SFDVKD. This CDR3 region has 13 residues. The CDR3 DNA sequence: TGTGCCACCAGTGAAACTACAAAGCAGCCCCAGCATTTT. This translates into CATSETTKQPQHF.

The J gene is TRBJ2-4, the V gene TRBV5-1; D is possibly TRBD1 (5 bases). Germline CDR1 reads SGHRS; CDR2 reads YFSETQ. This CDR3 is 14 amino acids long. V lost 0 bases and J lost 9, with 13 bases in between. This CDR3 reads CASSLAEGATIQYF. The CDR3 DNA follows: TGCGCCAGCAGCTTGGCCGAAGGGGCGACCATTCAGTACTTC.

This sequence joins TRBV19 and TRBJ1-6; no firm D call. CDR1 and CDR2 (germline): LNHDA, SQIVND (reference sequence). This CDR3 comprises 13 residues. V was pared by 7 bases and J by 8 bases, with 12 bases between. CDR3 bases: TGTGCCAGTATTCTCGGGTCCTATTCACCCCTCCACTTT. It translates to CASILGSYSPLHF.

This clonotype came up many times. The chain uses TRBV20-1 and TRBJ2-1, with 7 positions matching TRBD2. CDR1 DFQATT and CDR2 SNEGSKA come from the germline V gene (reference sequence). J lost 4 bases, V lost 8 bases, and 14 bases had no gene match. CDR3 length: 15 residues. CDR3 loop: CSYLAEWDYYNEQFF. In DNA form, the CDR3 reads TGCAGTTACTTAGCGGAATGGGACTATTACAATGAGCAGTTCTTC.

This clonotype was counted between two and nine times. The chain links TRBV5-1 to TRBJ1-2, with D unclear. Germline CDR1 and CDR2: SGHRS and YFSETQ. With 0 bases removed from V and 2 bases from J, the gap between germline ends came to 8 bases. CDR3 length: 14 amino acids. The CDR3 nucleotides are TGCGCCAGCAGCTTGGCCGTTGGGAACTATGGCTACACCTTC. It codes for CASSLAVGNYGYTF.

The rearrangement uses TRBV20-1 and TRBJ1-1, with 8 bases that match TRBD1. Germline CDR1 reads DFQATT; CDR2 reads SNEGSKA (reference sequence). V shed 1 base and J 8 bases; nucleotides not matched to a gene: 0. The CDR3 runs 11 residues. The CDR3 DNA reads TGCAGTGCTAGAGGGACAGGGGAAGCTTTCTTT. Translated, it gives CSARGTGEAFF.

By sample fraction, this clonotype is medium-sized. The rearrangement uses TRBV7-2 and TRBJ2-6; D may correspond to TRBD1 or TRBD2 (5 bases each). The CDR3 is 18 amino acids. From germline, CDR1 is SGHTA and CDR2 FQGNSA. Trimming took off 0 bases at V and 0 bases at J, with 12 bases between the two ends. The CDR3 region is CASSLARDGFSGANVLTF. CDR3 nucleotides: TGTGCCAGCAGCTTAGCACGGGACGGATTCTCTGGGGCCAACGTCCTGACTTTC.

V gene TRBV6-2 or TRBV6-3 combines with J gene TRBJ2-1; the D gene could be TRBD1 or TRBD2 (6 bases each). The V and J ends lost 6 bases and 1 base respectively, with 13 bases between them. The CDR3 is made up of 15 amino acids. From germline, CDR1 is MNHEY and CDR2 SVGEGT. The CDR3 sequence: CASRGGRGSYNEQFF. CDR3 DNA sequence: TGTGCCAGCAGGGGAGGTAGGGGGTCCTACAATGAGCAGTTCTTC.

This chain links TRBV12-3 or TRBV12-4 with TRBJ2-1; maybe TRBD2 (7 bases). Trimming left V 3 bases short and J 0 bases short, with 9 bases between. The CDR3 is 15 residues long. The CDR3 spells CASSFRGASYNEQFF. Here the CDR3 DNA reads TGTGCCAGCAGTTTCCGGGGGGCCTCCTACAATGAGCAGTTCTTC.

This clonotype turned up a few times. The V gene is TRBV12-3 or TRBV12-4, the J gene TRBJ2-7; unclear D gene. CDR3 length: 13 residues. Deletions cut 3 bases from V and 2 bases from J, with 8 bases between. CDR3: CASSFHGTYEQYF. The CDR3 DNA follows: TGTGCCAGCAGTTTTCACGGAACCTACGAGCAGTACTTC.

The rearrangement joins TRBV20-1 to TRBJ1-2; possibly TRBD1 for D (5 bases). In germline, CDR1 is DFQATT, CDR2 SNEGSKA (reference sequence). V gave up 0 bases and J gave up 8 bases, with 13 bases separating them. The CDR3 spans 13 residues. The CDR3: CSAREGGMVGYTF. CDR3 DNA sequence: TGCAGTGCTAGAGAGGGGGGGATGGTAGGCTACACCTTC.

This clonotype was seen ten or more times. This chain joins TRBV3-1 and TRBJ1-1, with a tentative D call TRBD1 (5 bases). V dropped 0 bases and J dropped 5 bases, with 7 bases sitting between them. CDR3 length: 13 residues. In germline, CDR1 is LGHDT, CDR2 YNNKEL (reference sequence). CDR3 sequence: CASSQDGGTEAFF. In nucleotides, the CDR3 is TGTGCCAGCAGCCAAGACGGGGGGACTGAAGCTTTCTTT. Combining the CDR3 with reference TRBV3-1 and TRBJ1-1 gives the whole variable domain DTAVSQTPKYLVTQMGNDKSIKCEQNLGHDTMYWYKQDSKKFLKIMFSYNNKELIINETVPNRFSPKSPDKAHLNLHINSLELGDSAVYFCASSQDGGTEAFFGQGTRLTVV.

The chain is built from TRBV20-1 and TRBJ1-2; maybe TRBD1 (6 bases). Germline CDR1 DFQATT, CDR2 SNEGSKA (reference sequence). This CDR3 is built from 10 residues. Trimming stripped 7 bases from V and 7 bases from J, with 10 bases between. CDR3 residues: CSGTALGYTF. Written as DNA, the CDR3 is TGCAGTGGGACAGCCCTTGGCTACACCTTC.

This clonotype was counted between two and nine times. The chain carries TRBV6-2 or TRBV6-3 and TRBJ1-4; 9 nucleotides agree with TRBD1. CDR3 length: 17 residues. Germline V gene data show CDR1 as MNHEY and CDR2 as SVGEGT. With V trimmed by 0 bases and J by 8 bases, 10 bases remained unmatched. Here the CDR3 DNA reads TGTGCCAGCAGTTACTCAGCCGAACGGACAGGGGACGAAAAACTGTTTTTT. This gives the protein CASSYSAERTGDEKLFF.

This clonotype was counted between two and nine times. The rearrangement links TRBV7-2 to TRBJ2-1, with D possibly being TRBD2 (6 bases). There are 15 residues in the CDR3. Germline values: CDR1 SGHTA, CDR2 FQGNSA. Trimming stripped 5 bases from V and 5 bases from J, with 16 bases between. The CDR3 DNA sequence: TGTGCCAGCAGCCTGGCGGGGCAGTCCAACAATGAGCAGTTCTTC. Translating gives CASSLAGQSNNEQFF.

In regard to this clonotype: A read error may produce the germline difference seen at one junction end. This chain joins TRBV3-1 and TRBJ1-4; weak D call: TRBD1 (5 bases). The germline V gene has CDR1 LGHDT and CDR2 YNNKEL (reference sequence). The CDR3 runs 12 residues. DNA of the CDR3: TGTGCCGGCAGCCAGACAGTTGAAAAACTGTTTTTT. Encoded protein: CAGSQTVEKLFF.

This clonotype was seen ten or more times. V usage is TRBV20-1 and J usage is TRBJ1-5; TRBD1 might be the D (6 bases). The ends were cut back, 6 bases at V and 4 bases at J, with 19 bases in the middle. This CDR3 is 15 amino acids long. Germline CDR1 and CDR2: DFQATT and SNEGSKA (reference sequence). In DNA, the CDR3 is TGCAGTGCGCCAACCCCCGGGACATTGAATCAGCCCCAGCATTTT. Amino acids: CSAPTPGTLNQPQHF.

This clonotype was seen repeatedly, ten times or more. The CDR3 nucleotides read TGTGCCTGGGACGCTGGGGCCGAGACCCAGTACTTC. Protein product: CAWDAGAETQYF. This rearrangement joins TRBV30 to TRBJ2-5, with D maybe TRBD1 (5 bases). The length of the CDR3 is 12 residues. V shed 5 bases and J shed 5 bases, with 12 bases lying between them. Germline lookup yields CDR1 GTSNPN and CDR2 SVGIG (reference sequence).

The V gene is TRBV5-5, the J gene TRBJ2-5; 8 nucleotides align to TRBD2. CDR1 is SGHKS, CDR2 YYEKEE, per germline (reference sequence). V lost 4 bases to trimming and J lost 2 bases; unmatched junction nucleotides: 7. The CDR3 sequence is 15 residues long. The CDR3 region is CASSKILAVQETQYF. The CDR3 DNA sequence: TGTGCCAGCAGCAAAATACTAGCGGTACAAGAGACCCAGTACTTC.